The present T cell receptor (beta chain) was sequenced within a study of CD8 T cells in Susac syndrome. RNA amounts of about 0.5 to 1 ug underwent reverse transcription with random hexamers. A multiplex approach, immunoSEQ multiplex PCR, amplified TCR beta CDR3 across 54 Vbeta and 13 Jbeta. TCRdb fed the immunoSEQ multiplex PCR reads into MiXCR, producing one record per CDR3 protein. The sample includes some 160,000 distinct CDR3 sequences, 90% to 95% seen only once; the top ten take about 0.15%. Germline lookup yields CDR1 SGDLS and CDR2 YYNGEE. CDR3 length: 13 residues. V lost 3 bases to trimming and J lost 5 bases, with 8 bases between them. High-throughput TCR beta sequencing covered peripheral CD8+ and CD4+ T cells. Multiple sclerosis controls were treatment-naive patients with stable or active relapsing-remitting disease. TEMRA cells were enriched by FACS, while CD8+ and CD4+ T cells were obtained through a negative isolation that was performed magnetically.

The chain links TRBV9 to TRBJ2-2; no clear D gene. This TCR was recovered from a human donor with multiple sclerosis. Material for sequencing was CD8+ T cells from PBMCs. The CDR3 region is CASSGTNTGELFF. CDR3 nucleotide sequence: TGTGCCAGCAGCGGGACCAATACCGGGGAGCTGTTTTTT.